This TCR beta chain is drawn from a study of graft-versus-host responses after intestinal transplantation. Study information: Isolated intestinal, liver-intestinal, or multivisceral transplants had been given to the recipients. Study results and caveats: GvH clones were found in recipient marrow; some appeared first in ileum or blood. Declining HvG levels early post-transplant were linked to peak circulating GvH clone levels.

The data were produced by immunoSEQ multiplex PCR, yet TCRdb's version contains in-frame clones alone and is incomplete. The sample consists of 11,000 to 15,000 clones, roughly two fifths of them appearing once. The plating included roughly 200,000 irradiated, violet-dye-labeled stimulator cells together with roughly 200,000 CFSE-labeled responder cells. Proliferating CFSE-low CD3+CD4+ and CD3+CD8+ responders were sorted after the reaction. This CDR3 comprises 15 residues. Germline-derived CDR1 and CDR2 are SEHNR and FQNEAQ (reference sequence). The V gene lost 5 bases and the J gene lost 3 bases, with 17 bases spanning the gap.

The rearrangement links TRBV7-9 to TRBJ2-7; D possibly corresponds to TRBD1 (6 bases). This TCR derives from a human patient who received an intestinal transplant. Sequenced here: alloreactive CD8+ T cells from a mixed lymphocyte reaction culture, sampled before intestinal transplant. The sample's subset: CFSE-low proliferating T cells sorted from roughly six-day pre-transplant mixed lymphocyte reaction (GvH or HvG direction). The CDR3 region is CASSPLMGDNYEQYF. For the CDR3, the DNA is TGTGCCAGCAGCCCCCTTATGGGGGACAACTACGAGCAGTACTTC.